The 30 T cell receptor beta chains below come from one sample, sequenced in a study of blood T cell repertoires in COVID-19. Clones were sequenced by immunoSEQ multiplex PCR, and TCRdb holds only the in-frame ones, with some missing. The data hold approximately 200,000 clones, with 81% observed a single time. The sequenced material came from peripheral blood. These receptor sequences come from a woman of 80 years or more with COVID-19, enrolled during active disease.

This clone was recorded a few times. V gene TRBV30 combines with J gene TRBJ1-2, with 8 positions matching TRBD1. Germline assignment: CDR1 GTSNPN and CDR2 SVGIG (reference sequence). The CDR3 has 13 residues. Trimming took 4 bases from V and 2 from J; bases not matched to a gene: 3. The CDR3 DNA sequence: TGTGCCTGGACAGGGGGCTCCAACTATGGCTACACCTTC. Translating it yields CAWTGGSNYGYTF.

V usage is TRBV5-1 and J usage is TRBJ1-2; D unclear. The ends were cut back, 4 bases at V and 6 bases at J, with 19 bases in the middle. This CDR3 has 15 amino acids. Germline V lookup: CDR1 SGHRS, CDR2 YFSETQ. Here the CDR3 DNA reads TGCGCCAGCAGCCCCCTCCCAGGCGCCGGGGATGGCTACACCTTC. Amino acids: CASSPLPGAGDGYTF. Together with reference TRBV5-1 and TRBJ1-2, the CDR3 gives the full variable domain: KAGVTQTPRYLIKTRGQQVTLSCSPISGHRSVSWYQQTPGQGLQFLFEYFSETQRNKGNFPGRFSGRQFSNSRSEMNVSTLELGDSALYLCASSPLPGAGDGYTFGSGTRLTVV.

Only one count was recorded for this clone. The rearrangement uses TRBV7-8 and TRBJ2-1, with D possibly matching TRBD2 (6 bases). V was trimmed by 1 base and J by 10 bases, leaving 11 bases between them. Per the germline V gene, CDR1 is SGHVS and CDR2 is FQNEAQ. This CDR3 spans 13 amino acids. The CDR3 loop reads CASSLGRGIEQFF. Written as DNA, the CDR3 is TGTGCCAGCAGCTTAGGCCGGGGGATCGAGCAGTTCTTC.

The J gene is TRBJ2-3, the V gene TRBV3-1 (or the pseudogene TRBV3-2), with 8 bases fitting TRBD2. The CDR3 has 17 amino acids. Germline trimming cut 6 bases from V and 4 bases from J; bases unmatched to any gene: 15. The germline CDR1 and CDR2 sequences are LGHDT and YNNKEL (reference sequence). CDR3 region: CASRNLGTRTGSDTQYF. The CDR3 region has the DNA TGTGCCAGCAGGAACCTCGGGACTAGGACTGGCTCAGATACGCAGTATTTT.

The genes are TRBV6-6 and TRBJ1-5, with 7 bases lining up with TRBD1. Germline V gene sequence: CDR1 MNHNY, CDR2 SVGAGI (reference sequence). V was pared by 2 bases and J by 5 bases, with 3 bases of the junction left unmatched. The CDR3 spans 14 residues. CDR3 sequence: CASSYQGVHQPQHF. In DNA form, the CDR3 reads TGTGCCAGCAGTTACCAGGGGGTGCATCAGCCCCAGCATTTT.

The V call is TRBV18, the J call TRBJ2-3, with 8 bases aligning to TRBD2. The CDR3 consists of 15 residues. The germline gives CDR1 KGHSH, CDR2 LQKENI. V shed 3 bases and J 4 bases; nucleotides not matched to a gene: 6. CDR3 residues: CASSPPGLGADTQYF. CDR3 DNA sequence: TGTGCCAGCTCACCTCCGGGACTAGGGGCAGATACGCAGTATTTT.

CDR3 bases: TGTGCCAGCCGGGACAGGGCAAACAATGAGCAGTTCTTC. This encodes CASRDRANNEQFF. V and J are TRBV19 and TRBJ2-1; 9 nucleotides match TRBD1. The CDR3 contains 13 residues. In germline, CDR1 is LNHDA, CDR2 SQIVND (reference sequence). V lost 9 bases and J lost 5; bases outside the gene matches: 5.

This sequence joins TRBV21-1 and TRBJ1-1; no check of the table's D call, TRBD1, against the DNA was made. TRBV21-1 counts as a pseudogene. This CDR3 has 17 amino acids. The CDR3, as DNA: TGTGCCAGCCTAAGACTCCGCCCGGACAGCTTGAACACTGAAGCTTTCTTT. Translating it yields CASLRLRPDSLNTEAFF.

CDR3 bases: TGTGCCACTTCGGACAGGGGGAACACCGGGGAGCTGTTTTTT. Amino acid sequence: CATSDRGNTGELFF. V usage is TRBV10-3 and J usage is TRBJ2-2; 9 bases map to TRBD1. Trimming took 10 bases from V and 1 from J; bases not matched to a gene: 4. The CDR3 spans 14 residues. Germline V lookup: CDR1 ENHRY, CDR2 SYGVKD.

The chain employs TRBV7-2 and TRBJ2-1; 7 bases line up with TRBD1. CDR1 is SGHTA and CDR2 is FQGNSA in the germline V gene. The CDR3 runs 14 residues. After removal of 0 bases from V and 8 bases from J, the junction contained 4 bases not matched to a gene. Here the CDR3 DNA reads TGTGCCAGCAGCTTAGCCAGGGGGTACGATGAGCAGTTCTTC. This codes for CASSLARGYDEQFF. The complete variable domain, with remaining parts taken from reference TRBV7-2 and TRBJ2-1, reads GAGVSQSPSNKVTEKGKDVELRCDPISGHTALYWYRQSLGQGLEFLIYFQGNSAPDKSGLPSDRFSAERTGGSVSTLTIQRTQQEDSAVYLCASSLARGYDEQFFGPGTRLTVL.

The chain links TRBV7-9 to TRBJ2-1; D ambiguous. Trimming took 2 bases from V and 3 from J, leaving 11 bases between them. The length of the CDR3 is 15 residues. Germline values: CDR1 SEHNR, CDR2 FQNEAQ (reference sequence). The CDR3 bases are TGTGCCAGCAGCTTACCCATGGCAGACTACAATGAGCAGTTCTTC. As protein: CASSLPMADYNEQFF.

J is TRBJ1-1 and V is TRBV6-6, with TRBD1 matching over 7 bases. J gave up 2 bases and V 10 bases, and 7 bases lay outside the gene matches. Germline V gene lookup returns CDR1 MNHNY and CDR2 SVGAGI (reference sequence). CDR3 length: 13 residues. The CDR3 loop reads CATKGALNTEAFF. CDR3 nucleotide sequence: TGTGCCACAAAGGGGGCCCTAAACACTGAAGCTTTCTTT.

The CDR3 nucleotides read TGCAGCGTGGCGGGACAGCCTTCCTACAATGAGCAGTTCTTC. This encodes CSVAGQPSYNEQFF. The V call is TRBV29-1, the J call TRBJ2-1; D is possibly TRBD1 (7 bases). The CDR3 loop spans 14 amino acids. Trimming shortened V by 6 bases and J by 1 base, and 13 bases separated the two germline ends. Germline CDR1 SQVTM, CDR2 ANQGSEA.

The chain recombines TRBV14 with TRBJ2-2; 13 bases fit TRBD2. This CDR3 comprises 15 residues. Germline V CDR1 and CDR2: SGHDN, FVKESK. V gave up 4 bases and J gave up 7 bases; unmatched junction bases: 3. CDR3 residues: CASSRTSGSNGELFF. CDR3 DNA: TGTGCCAGCAGCCGGACTAGCGGGAGTAACGGGGAGCTGTTTTTT.

The chain carries TRBV9 and TRBJ2-5; 9 nucleotides agree with TRBD1. V lost 3 bases to trimming and J lost 7 bases; unmatched junction nucleotides: 7. The CDR3 length is 14 residues. In germline, CDR1 is SGDLS, CDR2 YYNGEE. The CDR3 reads CASSAQQGAGTQYF. The CDR3 nucleotides read TGTGCCAGCAGCGCACAACAGGGGGCGGGGACCCAGTACTTC.

The chain is built from TRBV7-9 and TRBJ1-6; 11 positions match TRBD1. This CDR3 has 15 residues. V lost 5 bases and J lost 8; bases outside the gene matches: 5. Per the germline V gene, CDR1 is SEHNR and CDR2 is FQNEAQ (reference sequence). CDR3 sequence (DNA): TGTGCCAGCAGCCTAACGGACAGGGGGCATTCACCCCTCCACTTT. It translates to CASSLTDRGHSPLHF. Drawing the rest from reference TRBV7-9 and TRBJ1-6, the complete variable domain is DTGVSQNPRHKITKRGQNVTFRCDPISEHNRLYWYRQTLGQGPEFLTYFQNEAQLEKSRLLSDRFSAERPKGSFSTLEIQRTEQGDSAMYLCASSLTDRGHSPLHFGNGTRLTVT.

This rearrangement joins TRBV5-5 to TRBJ2-1, with 10 bases matching TRBD2. The CDR3 has 15 amino acids. With V trimmed by 4 bases and J by 2 bases, 3 bases remained unmatched. The germline CDR1 and CDR2 sequences are SGHKS and YYEKEE (reference sequence). In nucleotides, the CDR3 is TGTGCCAGCAGCCCCGGACTAGCGGCCTACAATGAGCAGTTCTTC. It specifies CASSPGLAAYNEQFF.

The chain links TRBV28 to TRBJ1-4, with no clear D. This CDR3 is 13 amino acids long. CDR1 and CDR2 (germline): MDHEN, SYDVKM. V was pared by 3 bases and J by 8 bases, with 10 bases between. The CDR3 region is CASSFGRREKLFF. DNA for the CDR3: TGTGCCAGCAGTTTTGGGCGCCGAGAAAAACTGTTTTTT.

The chain recombines TRBV25-1 with TRBJ1-2, with 11 positions matching TRBD1. The CDR3 covers 12 residues. CDR1 and CDR2 (germline): MGHDK, SYGVNS. The V and J ends lost 6 bases and 8 bases, in that order; junction bases with no gene match: 2. The CDR3 DNA follows: TGTGCCAGCAGGGGACAGGGGGAGGGCTACACCTTC. This encodes CASRGQGEGYTF.

V and J are TRBV9 and TRBJ2-6; D unclear. The ends were cut back, 4 bases at V and 1 base at J, with 15 bases in the middle. Per germline, CDR1 SGDLS and CDR2 YYNGEE. This CDR3 is built from 17 residues. The CDR3: CASSSHPSRSGANVLTF. For the CDR3, the DNA is TGTGCCAGCAGCTCCCATCCAAGTCGGTCTGGGGCCAACGTCCTGACTTTC. Filled out from reference TRBV9 and TRBJ2-6, the complete variable domain reads DSGVTQTPKHLITATGQRVTLRCSPRSGDLSVYWYQQSLDQGLQFLIQYYNGEERAKGNILERFSAQQFPDLHSELNLSSLELGDSALYFCASSSHPSRSGANVLTFGAGSRLTVL.

This clone came up a few times. The chain couples TRBV19 to TRBJ1-6, with D unclear. Germline V gives CDR1 LNHDA, CDR2 SQIVND (reference sequence). Trimming cost V 1 base and J 6 bases, with 7 bases left between them. This CDR3 contains 14 residues. CDR3 residues: CASSIAASNSPLHF. CDR3 in DNA: TGTGCCAGTAGTATAGCCGCCAGTAATTCACCCCTCCACTTT. The variable domain in full, completed from reference TRBV19 and TRBJ1-6, reads DGGITQSPKYLFRKEGQNVTLSCEQNLNHDAMYWYRQDPGQGLRLIYYSQIVNDFQKGDIAEGYSVSREKKESFPLTVTSAQKNPTAFYLCASSIAASNSPLHFGNGTRLTVT.

This chain connects TRBV19 to TRBJ1-5; perhaps TRBD1 as D (6 bases). There are 14 residues in the CDR3. V lost 3 bases, J lost 5 bases, and 11 bases lay in between. The germline gives CDR1 LNHDA, CDR2 SQIVND (reference sequence). CDR3 nucleotides: TGTGCCAGTAGTATGCAGGGGACCTATCAGCCCCAGCATTTT. Protein sequence: CASSMQGTYQPQHF.

The chain has TRBV5-6 and TRBJ1-6; D is unclear. Germline V lookup: CDR1 SGHDT, CDR2 YYEEEE. The CDR3 length is 12 residues. V gave up 2 bases and J gave up 7 bases, with 4 bases separating them. CDR3 DNA sequence: TGTGCCAGCAGCTTCGGGAATTCACCCCTCCACTTT. Encoded protein: CASSFGNSPLHF.

The chain is built from TRBV28 and TRBJ2-1; 12 nucleotides agree with TRBD2. Looked up from germline, CDR1 is MDHEN and CDR2 is SYDVKM. This CDR3 is 15 amino acids long. The V gene end was trimmed by 5 bases and the J gene end by 7 bases; junction bases not matched to a gene: 6. CDR3 sequence (DNA): TGTGCCAGCAGTCTCCGGACTAGCGGGATGAATGAGCAGTTCTTC. Its protein product is CASSLRTSGMNEQFF.

This clone was found a few times. The chain couples TRBV7-2 to TRBJ1-2, with 9 bases aligning to TRBD1. Germline V gene sequence: CDR1 SGHTA, CDR2 FQGNSA. The V segment lost 5 bases and the J segment 2 bases; nucleotides outside the gene matches: 3. The CDR3 sequence is 14 residues long. Here the CDR3 reads CASSPTGGNYGYTF. In DNA form, the CDR3 reads TGTGCCAGCAGCCCGACAGGGGGGAACTATGGCTACACCTTC. The variable domain in full, completed from reference TRBV7-2 and TRBJ1-2, reads GAGVSQSPSNKVTEKGKDVELRCDPISGHTALYWYRQSLGQGLEFLIYFQGNSAPDKSGLPSDRFSAERTGGSVSTLTIQRTQQEDSAVYLCASSPTGGNYGYTFGSGTRLTVV.

The rearrangement joins TRBV2 to TRBJ2-7; no clear D. Germline values: CDR1 SNHLY, CDR2 FYNNEI. CDR3 size: 14 residues. Trimming pared 6 bases from V and 4 bases from J, leaving 16 bases between. The CDR3 here is CASRVTGIPYEQYF. The CDR3 DNA reads TGTGCCAGCAGGGTAACTGGTATACCATACGAGCAGTACTTC.

The CDR3 reads CASSYSWTSGGPYYEQYF. CDR3 coding DNA: TGTGCCAGCAGTTACTCTTGGACTAGCGGGGGTCCCTACTACGAGCAGTACTTC. This chain connects TRBV6-2 or TRBV6-3 to TRBJ2-7, with 13 bases lining up with TRBD2. Per the germline V gene, CDR1 is MNHEY and CDR2 is SVGEGT. V lost 0 bases and J lost 3; bases outside the gene matches: 8. This CDR3 is built from 18 residues.

The gene calls are TRBV14 and TRBJ1-3, with D possibly TRBD1 on 5 matching bases. Per the germline V gene, CDR1 is SGHDN and CDR2 is FVKESK. The CDR3 is 14 residues long. The V and J ends lost 8 bases and 2 bases respectively, with 13 bases between them. CDR3 DNA sequence: TGTGCCAGCGCGGTAGGAGGGGCTGGAAACACCATATATTTT. Translation gives CASAVGGAGNTIYF.

The chain has TRBV13 and TRBJ2-1; 10 bases fit TRBD1. CDR3 length equals 14 residues. V dropped 3 bases and J dropped 8; count of bases not matched to a gene: 4. Germline V CDR1 and CDR2: PRHDT, FYEKMQ (reference sequence). CDR3 loop: CASSLGQGKDEQFF. CDR3 nucleotide sequence: TGTGCCAGCAGCTTGGGACAGGGGAAGGATGAGCAGTTCTTC. Full variable domain (missing parts from reference TRBV13 and TRBJ2-1): AAGVIQSPRHLIKEKRETATLKCYPIPRHDTVYWYQQGPGQDPQFLISFYEKMQSDKGSIPDRFSAQQFSDYHSELNMSSLELGDSALYFCASSLGQGKDEQFFGPGTRLTVL.

This chain links TRBV19 with TRBJ2-7; TRBD2 agrees at 7 bases. J was trimmed by 7 bases and V by 3 bases; bases with no gene match: 3. The CDR3 extends over 12 amino acids. Germline lookup yields CDR1 LNHDA and CDR2 SQIVND (reference sequence). DNA of the CDR3: TGTGCCAGTAGTATGAGGGGAGGGGAGCAGTACTTC. Protein product: CASSMRGGEQYF.